The subject of this entry is one T cell receptor beta chain. Which antigen it targets is not known. It has no much larger one-base neighbor in the sample; base qualities were not kept. Collaborating institutions collected whole blood in K2EDTA tubes following their own protocols. For TCRbeta analysis, collaborator samples were shipped as frozen whole blood, as isolated PBMCs, or as DNA extracted from either sample type. This entry is derived from a study of blood T cell repertoires in COVID-19 (dated by TCRdb to between 2020 and 2021). Broadly, across the study: Collaborator samples came from the United States, Italy and Spain and covered acute and convalescent phases of COVID-19. The prospective study material was composed of cDNA or gDNA derived from T cells, B-cell-depleted T cells, or PBMCs. The dataset comprised deeply sampled blood TCRbeta repertoires from subjects exposed to, actively infected with, or recovered from COVID-19. The repertoires were made available in a free public database intended to serve as a resource for research on the immune response to SARS-CoV-2. Samples came from the ongoing ImmuneRACE study (first 160 participants) plus 1,254 subjects from 6 global collaborators. A de-identified subject ID, COVID-19 status, age in years and sex were almost always included in the sample metadata. Where HLA class I and class II types were available, the types were taken from metadata supplied by the sample provider, not from assay-based typing.

What the work shows at the level of the full study, not this receptor alone: The amount of clinical and demographic metadata varied by source and participant and was provided uncurated.

TCRbeta CDR3 regions were amplified from genomic DNA using the immunoSEQ Assay, a bias-controlled multiplex PCR. On the authors' methods: Within the assay, amplification of reference gene primers was used to estimate how many nucleated cells each sample contained. To quantify the absolute abundance of each unique TCRbeta CDR3 rearrangement, sequence reads were collapsed and filtered. For each sample, productive Simpson clonality was calculated by taking the square root of Simpson's diversity index across productive rearrangements. TCRdb holds this immuneACCESS table with in-frame rearrangements only. Some clones are missing; in checked studies, unresolved V genes explain under half, and the rest has no known cause. That table gives V, J and clone size, and the DNA gave D and trimming. The sample has 300,000 to 450,000 clones on record, 85% of them singletons. The ten largest clones capture roughly 3.7% of the sample.

The TCR originated in a woman aged 18-29 years with acute or convalescent COVID-19. Sequenced input: peripheral blood.

In nucleotide form, the sequence is TGTGCCAGCAGTCGGGGGGGACAGGGAGGCTATGGCTACACCTTC. It specifies CASSRGGQGGYGYTF. The sequence is built from TRBV6-5 and TRBJ1-2; 9 central nucleotides agree with TRBD1. Trimmed from V: 5 bases; trimmed from J: 4 bases; junction bases lacking a gene match: 8. CDR1 and CDR2 are read off the germline V gene as MNHEY and SVGAGI. The CDR3 covers 15 residues, taking in both the cysteine and the phenylalanine. Only CDR3 DNA is held: 45 bases, read in frame from base 1.